This TCR beta chain was observed in a study of shared clonotypes between healthy human individuals. Naive-designated CD8 cells lacked CD45RO, were positively enriched for CCR7, and omitted terminally differentiated effector memory CD45RA+ cells. Assay used: immunoSEQ multiplex PCR; TCRdb lists only in-frame clones, some missing. The data show about 2 million clones, over 85% seen once. V lost 3 bases to trimming and J lost 4 bases, with 10 bases between them. The V gene's germline CDR1 is MNHEY and CDR2 SMNVEV (reference sequence). The CDR3 contains 13 residues. The clonotype was recovered from a man younger than 35 in good health. Sequenced input: naive CD8+ T cells sorted from blood. The rearrangement uses TRBV27 and TRBJ2-7; possibly TRBD1 for D (5 bases). The CDR3 nucleotides read TGTGCCAGCAGTTTTGGGGCGGTTTACGAGCAGTACTTC. Protein sequence: CASSFGAVYEQYF.